What follows are 27 T cell receptor beta chains derived from one specimen sequenced in a study of blood T cell repertoires in COVID-19. Assay: immunoSEQ multiplex PCR; the TCRdb copy retains only in-frame clones and omits some. The profile covers around 110,000 clones, with 70% to 85% appearing a single time and less than 8% taken by the ten largest. The material sequenced was peripheral blood. These receptors were obtained from a man between 70 and 80 years old with active or convalescent COVID-19.

A word on this clone: Different DNA sequences within this sample yield the same CDR3. This sequence joins TRBV9 and TRBJ1-3; D is possibly TRBD1 (5 bases). With 4 bases removed from V and 3 bases from J, the gap between germline ends came to 17 bases. The CDR3 sequence is 16 residues long. Germline loops: CDR1 SGDLS, CDR2 YYNGEE. The CDR3 bases are TGTGCCAGCAGCCCGCGGCAGGGAATCAGTGGAAACACCATATATTTT. Translation gives CASSPRQGISGNTIYF.

The chain combines TRBV5-1 with TRBJ2-3; 7 bases are a match to TRBD2. The V gene end was trimmed by 1 base and the J gene end by 3 bases; junction bases not matched to a gene: 2. The germline V gene has CDR1 SGHRS and CDR2 YFSETQ. The CDR3 contains 14 residues. The CDR3 sequence: CASSLPSGTDTQYF. CDR3 nucleotides: TGCGCCAGCAGCTTGCCTAGCGGAACAGATACGCAGTATTTT.

This chain links TRBV5-4 with TRBJ2-3; the match to TRBD2 covers 10 bases. Germline V gene lookup returns CDR1 SGHNT and CDR2 YYREEE (reference sequence). The CDR3 runs 17 residues. With 3 bases clipped from V and 2 bases from J, the junction kept 9 bases outside the gene matches. CDR3 DNA: TGTGCCAGCAGCTCCAGCGGGAGGGCCGTTCCCACAGATACGCAGTATTTT. It encodes CASSSSGRAVPTDTQYF.

V usage is TRBV6-1 and J usage is TRBJ2-5; a weak D match, TRBD2 (6 bases). The length of the CDR3 is 16 residues. The germline V gene has CDR1 MNHNS and CDR2 SASEGT. Trimming shortened V by 1 base and J by 4 bases, and 16 bases separated the two germline ends. CDR3 region: CASSEGGGRGRETQYF. The CDR3 region has the DNA TGTGCCAGCAGTGAAGGAGGAGGGAGAGGACGAGAGACCCAGTACTTC.

J is TRBJ2-3 and V is TRBV7-2, with 13 bases identical to TRBD2. The CDR3 loop spans 16 amino acids. Unmatched junction bases numbered 4, after V lost 6 bases and J lost 1 base. The germline V gene encodes CDR1 SGHTA and CDR2 FQGNSA. The CDR3: CASRQGLAGGTDTQYF. CDR3 bases: TGTGCCAGCAGGCAAGGACTAGCGGGGGGCACAGATACGCAGTATTTT.

The CDR3 protein is CASSYPRGTSGSSAYNEQFF. CDR3 DNA: TGTGCCAGCAGTTACCCCCGGGGGACTAGCGGGAGTTCCGCCTACAATGAGCAGTTCTTC. The chain links TRBV6-2 or TRBV6-3 to TRBJ2-1, with 14 bases matching TRBD2. Germline V CDR1 and CDR2: MNHEY, SVGEGT. The V and J ends lost 2 bases and 2 bases, in that order; junction bases with no gene match: 11. This CDR3 comprises 20 residues.

This chain links TRBV7-2 with TRBJ2-7; 8 bases align to TRBD2. This CDR3 has 15 residues. Germline CDR1 reads SGHTA; CDR2 reads FQGNSA. Germline trimming cut 5 bases from V and 4 bases from J; bases unmatched to any gene: 10. The DNA of the CDR3 is TGTGCCAGCAGCATCGGGGGGGCTGGTGGATACGAGCAGTACTTC. This translates into CASSIGGAGGYEQYF.

The chain uses TRBV6-5 and TRBJ2-1; D is possibly TRBD2 (5 bases). The germline V gene encodes CDR1 MNHEY and CDR2 SVGAGI. The CDR3 extends over 15 amino acids. Trimming took off 6 bases at V and 0 bases at J, with 12 bases between the two ends. The CDR3 DNA sequence: TGTGCCAGCAGGGGGAGCACATACTCCTACAATGAGCAGTTCTTC. This sequence encodes CASRGSTYSYNEQFF.

Concerning this clone itself: Different DNA sequences within this sample yield the same CDR3. The chain carries TRBV7-3 and TRBJ2-1; perhaps TRBD1 as D (5 bases). V was pared by 1 base and J by 2 bases, with 9 bases between. Per germline, CDR1 SGHTA and CDR2 FQGTGA. This CDR3 contains 15 residues. The CDR3 nucleotides read TGTGCCAGCAGCTTAAGAAGGGGTCCCTACAATGAGCAGTTCTTC. The encoded protein is CASSLRRGPYNEQFF.

V usage is TRBV7-2 and J usage is TRBJ2-5, with D perhaps TRBD2 (5 bases). The V and J ends lost 5 bases and 5 bases respectively, with 6 bases between them. The CDR3 sequence is 11 residues long. The V gene's germline CDR1 is SGHTA and CDR2 FQGNSA. The CDR3 DNA is TGTGCCAGCAGCCGCGGGGAGACCCAGTACTTC. Translating it yields CASSRGETQYF. Full variable domain (missing parts from reference TRBV7-2 and TRBJ2-5): GAGVSQSPSNKVTEKGKDVELRCDPISGHTALYWYRQSLGQGLEFLIYFQGNSAPDKSGLPSDRFSAERTGGSVSTLTIQRTQQEDSAVYLCASSRGETQYFGPGTRLLVL.

A few counts support this clone. The V and J genes are TRBV7-8 and TRBJ2-7; D possibly corresponds to TRBD2 (7 bases). The CDR3 is made up of 15 amino acids. Trimming left V 11 bases short and J 5 bases short, with 25 bases between. The germline V gene encodes CDR1 SGHVS and CDR2 FQNEAQ. The CDR3 DNA sequence: TGTGCCGTCCATAAAGGGGGAGGGCCCGTTGACGAGCAGTACTTC. It codes for CAVHKGGGPVDEQYF.

This clone came up once. V and J are TRBV16 and TRBJ2-1, with D tentatively TRBD1 (6 bases). This CDR3 comprises 14 residues. The germline gives CDR1 KGHSY, CDR2 FQNENV. V was pared by 5 bases and J by 2 bases, with 10 bases between. In DNA, the CDR3 is TGTGCCAGCAGCGGGACACCCGCCTACAATGAGCAGTTCTTC. Its translation: CASSGTPAYNEQFF.

The chain employs TRBV6-6 and TRBJ1-2; D is uncertain. There are 10 residues in the CDR3. V shed 10 bases and J shed 3 bases, with 6 bases lying between them. Germline V CDR1 and CDR2: MNHNY, SVGAGI (reference sequence). CDR3 DNA: TGTGCCACCGGGGACTATGGCTACACCTTC. This gives the protein CATGDYGYTF.

This clone has more than one count but fewer than ten. V and J are TRBV10-3 and TRBJ2-7; 7 bases are shared with TRBD2. The length of the CDR3 is 15 residues. The ends lost 4 bases at V and 3 bases at J; junction bases unmatched: 9. Germline lookup yields CDR1 ENHRY and CDR2 SYGVKD. The CDR3 protein is CAISGGREANYEQYF. The CDR3 DNA is TGTGCCATCAGTGGGGGGAGGGAGGCGAACTACGAGCAGTACTTC.

This clone was seen once. The gene calls are TRBV12-3 or TRBV12-4 and TRBJ1-2, with 9 bases matching TRBD1. The CDR3 runs 13 residues. V gave up 6 bases and J gave up 8 bases; unmatched junction bases: 7. The CDR3 coding sequence is TGTGCCAGCAGAACCTCTGGACAGGGGGGCTACACCTTC. Residues: CASRTSGQGGYTF.

The chain combines TRBV10-3 with TRBJ2-3; 9 nucleotides align to TRBD1. CDR3 size: 16 residues. CDR1 is ENHRY, CDR2 SYGVKD, per germline. V dropped 3 bases and J dropped 4; count of bases not matched to a gene: 8. The chain's CDR3 is CAISDGQGRGADTQYF. In nucleotides, the CDR3 is TGTGCCATCAGTGACGGACAGGGGAGGGGCGCAGATACGCAGTATTTT.

The chain couples TRBV11-3 to TRBJ1-2; D is unclear. From germline, CDR1 is SGHNT and CDR2 YENEEA. This CDR3 has 12 amino acids. Trimming shortened V by 0 bases and J by 6 bases, and 5 bases separated the two germline ends. The CDR3 region has the DNA TGTGCCAGCAGCTTAGAACAGAATGGCTACACCTTC. Its translation: CASSLEQNGYTF.

This rearrangement joins TRBV29-1 to TRBJ2-7, with 7 bases fitting TRBD1. Germline CDR1 reads SQVTM; CDR2 reads ANQGSEA. The J segment lost 2 bases and the V segment lost 4 bases, leaving 8 bases of the junction unmatched. This CDR3 region has 14 residues. CDR3 in DNA: TGCAGCGTTGCCAGGGGGTTTCCCACCTACGAGCAGTACTTC. Amino acids: CSVARGFPTYEQYF.

The rearrangement joins TRBV18 to TRBJ2-7; TRBD2 is a possible D gene (6 bases). The CDR3 totals 18 residues. CDR1 is KGHSH and CDR2 is LQKENI in the germline V gene. V was pared by 4 bases and J by 3 bases, with 25 bases between. The CDR3: CASSQPTKYSGGNYEQYF. In DNA form, the CDR3 reads TGTGCCAGCTCACAACCGACAAAATACAGTGGAGGGAACTACGAGCAGTACTTC.

This sequence joins TRBV7-8 and TRBJ1-1; tentative D call: TRBD1 (6 bases). CDR1 SGHVS and CDR2 FQNEAQ come from the germline V gene. This CDR3 has 12 residues. V dropped 5 bases and J dropped 5 bases, with 9 bases sitting between them. Here the CDR3 DNA reads TGTGCCAGCAGCCGGAGGGGGACTGAAGCTTTCTTT. Amino acids: CASSRRGTEAFF.

The V call is TRBV6-6, the J call TRBJ1-2; 8 bases agree with TRBD1. This CDR3 contains 17 residues. CDR1 is MNHNY and CDR2 is SVGAGI in the germline V gene (reference sequence). The J segment lost 9 bases and the V segment lost 6 bases, leaving 21 bases of the junction unmatched. CDR3 in DNA: TGTGCCAGCAGCCGACAAACGACAGGGGCCGTAATTATGAGCTACACCTTC. Encoded protein: CASSRQTTGAVIMSYTF.

The chain carries TRBV3-1 (or the pseudogene TRBV3-2) and TRBJ1-3; TRBD1 agrees at 7 bases. This CDR3 spans 15 amino acids. Trimming removed 3 bases from V and 0 bases from J; junction bases left unmatched: 2. CDR1 is LGHDT, CDR2 YNNKEL, per germline (reference sequence). In nucleotides, the CDR3 is TGTGCCAGCAGCCACCGGGACAGCTCTGGAAACACCATATATTTT. Amino acids: CASSHRDSSGNTIYF.

With respect to this clone: Additional DNA sequences in this sample encode the identical CDR3. The genes are TRBV5-1 and TRBJ1-5; unclear D gene. V was shortened by 1 base and J by 5 bases, with 7 bases between the two germline ends. Germline V gene sequence: CDR1 SGHRS, CDR2 YFSETQ. The length of the CDR3 is 13 residues. CDR3 bases: TGCGCCAGCAGCTTGTCCGGGGATCAGCCCCAGCATTTT. Its translation: CASSLSGDQPQHF.

V gene TRBV2 combines with J gene TRBJ1-6; D gene unclear. V was cut by 7 bases and J by 10 bases, with 11 bases left in between. This CDR3 is 12 amino acids long. Germline V gene data show CDR1 as SNHLY and CDR2 as FYNNEI. CDR3 protein: CASTYLSSPLHF. For the CDR3, the DNA is TGTGCCAGCACGTATCTAAGCTCACCCCTCCACTTT.

This chain joins TRBV11-3 and TRBJ2-7, with D possibly TRBD2 on 6 matching bases. Germline CDR1 is SGHNT and CDR2 is YENEEA. The CDR3 sequence is 12 residues long. Trimming pared 5 bases from V and 5 bases from J, leaving 10 bases between. In DNA, the CDR3 is TGTGCCAGCAGCCGAGGCGGGAACGAGCAGTACTTC. This translates into CASSRGGNEQYF. Together with reference TRBV11-3 and TRBJ2-7, the CDR3 gives the full variable domain: EAGVVQSPRYKIIEKKQPVAFWCNPISGHNTLYWYLQNLGQGPELLIRYENEEAVDDSQLPKDRFSAERLKGVDSTLKIQPAELGDSAVYLCASSRGGNEQYFGPGTRLTVT.

This clone has just one count. A far larger clone differs by one base, so this is likely a read error. The genes are TRBV5-4 and TRBJ1-1, with TRBD1 matching 9 bases. The CDR3 contains 15 residues. The germline V gene encodes CDR1 SGHNT and CDR2 YYREEE (reference sequence). J gave up 1 base and V 4 bases, and 5 bases lay outside the gene matches. The CDR3 region has the DNA TGTGCCAGCAGCGTGGACAGGGGAACGAACACTGAAGCTTTCTTT. It is translated as CASSVDRGTNTEAFF.

The genes are TRBV6-2 or TRBV6-3 and TRBJ1-3; possibly TRBD1 for D (5 bases). CDR1 MNHEY and CDR2 SVGEGT come from the germline V gene. The CDR3 length is 17 residues. V was trimmed by 2 bases and J by 0 bases, leaving 14 bases between them. CDR3 residues: CASSYHLGGTSGNTIYF. In DNA form, the CDR3 reads TGTGCCAGCAGTTACCACCTCGGGGGTACCTCTGGAAACACCATATATTTT.